The T cell receptor beta chain under discussion was sequenced for a study of technical replicates of blood from several donors (dated by TCRdb to about 2017). Library preparation employed the immunoSEQ multiplex PCR assay. TCRdb carries this immuneACCESS record with in-frame sequences only. Its versions omit some clonotypes, under half of them owing to an unresolved V gene in the studies checked, with the rest unexplained. The sample table shows around 85,000 clones, and around 94% are seen once. About 0.26% of the sample is taken by the ten largest. With regard to this clone: Its antigen specificity is not known. No base quality information exists; no much larger clone differs at one position.

The junction carries 5 bases between V and J, which are trimmed by 2 bases and 4 bases respectively. The germline V gene (reference sequence) specifies WNHNN as CDR1 and SYGVQD as CDR2. Inclusive of the bounding cysteine and phenylalanine, the CDR3 is 13 residues long. Kept here is only the CDR3 DNA, which spans 39 bases and is read in frame from base 1. Sample: T cells isolated from PBMCs. The sequence is built from TRBV10-1 and TRBJ2-2, with the D gene not clear enough to name. This clonotype originated in a human donor in good health. The nucleotide sequence is TGCGCCAGCAGTGAGATTCGCACCGGGGAGCTGTTTTTT. This codes for CASSEIRTGELFF.